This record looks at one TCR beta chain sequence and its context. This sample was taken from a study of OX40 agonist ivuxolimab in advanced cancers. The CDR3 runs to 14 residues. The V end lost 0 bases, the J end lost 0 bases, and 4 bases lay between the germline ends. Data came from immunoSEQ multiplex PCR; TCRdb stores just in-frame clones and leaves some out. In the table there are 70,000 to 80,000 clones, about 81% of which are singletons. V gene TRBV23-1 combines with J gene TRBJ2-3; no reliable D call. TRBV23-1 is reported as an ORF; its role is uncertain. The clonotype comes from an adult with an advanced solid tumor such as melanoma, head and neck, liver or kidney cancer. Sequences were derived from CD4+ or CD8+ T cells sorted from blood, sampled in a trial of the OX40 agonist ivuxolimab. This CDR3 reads CASSQSSSTDTQYF. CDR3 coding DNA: TGCGCCAGCAGTCAATCGTCGAGCACAGATACGCAGTATTTT.